These 10 T cell receptor beta chains came from one sample sequenced in a study of blood T cells in healthy people across ages. Combining a sample-barcoded 5' primer with a J-beta primer mix, a second PCR ran for 7 to 11 cycles. TCRdb used MiXCR to reprocess the 5' RACE reads, holding one entry per CDR3 protein. The table has fewer than 2 million distinct CDR3 sequences, roughly two fifths seen once; the top ten hold around 23%. Material for sequencing was blood. All receptors derive from a human donor in good health.

V usage is TRBV25-1 and J usage is TRBJ2-7; TRBD1 or TRBD2 may be the D gene (5 bases each). V lost 3 bases to trimming and J lost 5 bases, with 14 bases between them. Germline lookup yields CDR1 MGHDK and CDR2 SYGVNS. The CDR3 length is 14 residues. The CDR3 reads CASSDERGLHEQYF. The DNA for the CDR3 is TGTGCCAGCAGTGATGAGAGGGGCCTCCACGAGCAGTACTTC.

This clonotype was seen just once. V and J are TRBV7-2 and TRBJ1-2, with D uncertain. The CDR3 spans 15 residues. Germline-derived CDR1 and CDR2 are SGHTA and FQGNSA. Deletions cut 1 base from V and 8 bases from J, with 17 bases between. CDR3 DNA: TGTGCCAGCAGCTTAGGTGTCGGGGTCCTGACCGGCTACACCTTC. As protein: CASSLGVGVLTGYTF.

This clonotype was seen a handful of times. The chain has TRBV20-1 and TRBJ1-2; 8 nucleotides agree with TRBD1. The CDR3 runs to 15 residues. J lost 5 bases, V lost 1 base, and 9 bases had no gene match. Per the germline V gene, CDR1 is DFQATT and CDR2 is SNEGSKA (reference sequence). In DNA, the CDR3 is TGCAGTGCTAGAGCGGACAACAGGGGGTTTTATGGCTACACCTTC. Translated: CSARADNRGFYGYTF.

This clonotype was seen a handful of times. The V gene is TRBV10-2, the J gene TRBJ1-4, with 10 bases matching TRBD1. The V gene's germline CDR1 is WSHSY and CDR2 SAAADI. The length of the CDR3 is 15 residues. V trimming: 6 bases; J trimming: 3 bases; junction bases outside the gene matches: 4. The CDR3 loop reads CASRSGTGANEKLFF. DNA for the CDR3: TGCGCCAGCAGATCCGGGACAGGGGCTAATGAAAAACTGTTTTTT.

This clonotype has a handful of counts. This sequence joins TRBV5-1 and TRBJ1-2; D is perhaps TRBD1 (5 bases). The V end was cut by 2 bases, the J end by 6 bases, with 11 bases between. Germline CDR1 SGHRS, CDR2 YFSETQ. CDR3 size: 13 residues. This CDR3 reads CASSFRQSDGYTF. In nucleotides, the CDR3 is TGCGCCAGCAGCTTCCGACAGTCGGATGGCTACACCTTC.

This clonotype was counted at least ten times. The rearrangement joins TRBV5-1 to TRBJ1-6; 9 bases map to TRBD1. This CDR3 has 18 residues. V trimming: 4 bases; J trimming: 9 bases; junction bases outside the gene matches: 17. Per the germline V gene, CDR1 is SGHRS and CDR2 is YFSETQ. The CDR3 coding sequence is TGCGCCAGCAGCAAGGGGGACAGGGAGGGGGTCAGCGGTTCACCCCTCCACTTT. This gives the protein CASSKGDREGVSGSPLHF. The full variable domain, completed using reference TRBV5-1 and TRBJ1-6, is KAGVTQTPRYLIKTRGQQVTLSCSPISGHRSVSWYQQTPGQGLQFLFEYFSETQRNKGNFPGRFSGRQFSNSRSEMNVSTLELGDSALYLCASSKGDREGVSGSPLHFGNGTRLTVT.

V is TRBV6-2 or TRBV6-3 and J is TRBJ2-3; 7 bases agree with TRBD1. The germline V gene has CDR1 MNHEY and CDR2 SVGEGT. The CDR3 is 14 amino acids. V lost 2 bases and J lost 9; bases outside the gene matches: 8. As DNA, the CDR3 is TGTGCCAGCAGTTACGGGGATTCACAGGGGACGCAGTATTTT. Translated, it gives CASSYGDSQGTQYF.

This clonotype has ten or more counts. This chain connects TRBV20-1 to TRBJ2-7, with no clear D. Trimming removed 1 base at V and 2 bases at J, with 3 bases between. The CDR3 runs to 11 residues. Germline V lookup: CDR1 DFQATT, CDR2 SNEGSKA (reference sequence). The CDR3 DNA reads TGCAGTGCTAGAGTAACCTACGAGCAGTACTTC. It codes for CSARVTYEQYF.

This chain links TRBV7-2 with TRBJ1-5; D might be TRBD1 (6 bases). This CDR3 spans 15 amino acids. Germline loops: CDR1 SGHTA, CDR2 FQGNSA. V lost 3 bases and J lost 4, with 13 bases in between. The CDR3 spells CASSLTVGANQPQHF. The DNA of the CDR3 is TGTGCCAGCAGCTTGACCGTGGGGGCGAATCAGCCCCAGCATTTT.

The gene calls are TRBV20-1 and TRBJ1-4; maybe TRBD1 (5 bases). The CDR3 loop spans 13 amino acids. V dropped 5 bases and J dropped 7 bases, with 14 bases sitting between them. Germline V lookup: CDR1 DFQATT, CDR2 SNEGSKA (reference sequence). CDR3 residues: CSASGGWGEKLFF. Written as DNA, the CDR3 is TGCAGTGCTTCCGGGGGTTGGGGTGAAAAACTGTTTTTT.